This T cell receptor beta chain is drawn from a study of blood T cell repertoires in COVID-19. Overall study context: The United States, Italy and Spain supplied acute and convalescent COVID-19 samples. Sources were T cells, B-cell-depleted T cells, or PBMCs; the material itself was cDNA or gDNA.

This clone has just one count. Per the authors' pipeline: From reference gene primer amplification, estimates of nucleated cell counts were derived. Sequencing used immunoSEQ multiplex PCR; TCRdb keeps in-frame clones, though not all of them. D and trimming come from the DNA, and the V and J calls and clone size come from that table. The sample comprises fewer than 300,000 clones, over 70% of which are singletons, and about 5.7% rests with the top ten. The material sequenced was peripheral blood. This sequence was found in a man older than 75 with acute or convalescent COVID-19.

The CDR3 reads CASSQEPLSGGLFF. As DNA, the CDR3 is TGTGCCAGCAGCCAAGAACCCCTTAGCGGGGGGTTGTTCTTC. The chain is built from TRBV3-1 (or the pseudogene TRBV3-2) and TRBJ2-1; 10 bases align to TRBD2. Germline lookup yields CDR1 LGHDT and CDR2 YNNKEL (reference sequence). The CDR3 sequence is 14 residues long. The V and J ends lost 0 bases and 15 bases, in that order; junction bases with no gene match: 8.